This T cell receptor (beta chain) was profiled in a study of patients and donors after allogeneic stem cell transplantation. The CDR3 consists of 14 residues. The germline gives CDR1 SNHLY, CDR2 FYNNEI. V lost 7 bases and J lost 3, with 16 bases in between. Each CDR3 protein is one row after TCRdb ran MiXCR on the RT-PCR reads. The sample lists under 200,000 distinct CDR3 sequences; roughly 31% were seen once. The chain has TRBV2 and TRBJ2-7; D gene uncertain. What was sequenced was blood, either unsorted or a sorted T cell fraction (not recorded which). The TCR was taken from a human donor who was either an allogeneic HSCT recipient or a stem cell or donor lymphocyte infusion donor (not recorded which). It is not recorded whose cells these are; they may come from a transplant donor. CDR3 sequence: CASIGALTVYEQYF. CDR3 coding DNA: TGTGCCAGCATAGGAGCACTCACCGTCTACGAGCAGTACTTC. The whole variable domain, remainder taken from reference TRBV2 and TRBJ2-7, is EPEVTQTPSHQVTQMGQEVILRCVPISNHLYFYWYRQILGQKVEFLVSFYNNEISEKSEIFDDQFSVERPDGSNFTLKIRSTKLEDSAMYFCASIGALTVYEQYFGPGTRLTVT.